This T cell receptor beta chain is from a study of cytomegalovirus exposure and HLA in healthy donors. Overall study results and limits: An analysis was carried out later, and it reportedly showed fewer N-insertions in an Asian-associated ancestry cluster than the approximately 700-donor mean. Earlier results showed most TCR beta V segments being productive about 87% or about 30% of the time. More clonal expansion characterized HLA-associated TCR beta chains than equally common others in a later analysis. The study labeled around 160 TCR beta chains cytomegalovirus-associated.

PCR was performed using 60 Vbeta and 13 Jbeta primers. Here immunoSEQ multiplex PCR was the method, and the copy in TCRdb shows in-frame clones only, minus some. The table has tens of thousands of clones, over 75% seen once. A word on this clone: Its antigen remains unknown.

This TCR was sampled from a man aged 50 to 60 in good health and CMV-seronegative. The sequenced sample was PBMCs.

The CDR3 protein is CASSLADRGHETQYF. Written as DNA, the CDR3 is TGTGCCAGCAGCTTGGCCGACAGGGGGCACGAGACCCAGTACTTC. This chain joins TRBV5-6 and TRBJ2-5; TRBD1 matches at 10 bases. J was trimmed by 5 bases and V by 0 bases; bases with no gene match: 4. The CDR3 consists of 15 residues. Germline lookup yields CDR1 SGHDT and CDR2 YYEEEE.